Each of the 27 T cell receptor beta chains below was sequenced from the same sample in a study of shared clonotypes between healthy human individuals. The protocol was immunoSEQ multiplex PCR, while the TCRdb copy is restricted to in-frame clones and leaves out a portion. The data contain about 2.3 million clones, around 93% of them seen just once; the ten biggest clones take up 0.37%. The material sequenced was naive CD4+ T cells from PBMCs. The sample's subset: CD45RA+ positively selected. These receptor sequences come from a man between 18 and 35 years old in good health. Some clones in this sample may be carry-over from other donors' samples.

The rearrangement joins TRBV28 to TRBJ2-7; 7 positions match TRBD1. The CDR3 has 14 residues. Looked up from germline, CDR1 is MDHEN and CDR2 is SYDVKM. V trimming: 4 bases; J trimming: 4 bases; junction bases outside the gene matches: 7. The CDR3 sequence: CASSYQGQRYEQYF. In DNA form, the CDR3 reads TGTGCCAGCAGTTATCAGGGACAGAGATACGAGCAGTACTTC.

This clone showed up just once. The CDR3: CASSLGASGGGLETQYF. In nucleotides, the CDR3 is TGTGCCAGCAGCTTAGGGGCTAGCGGGGGAGGCCTGGAGACCCAGTACTTC. The chain joins TRBV7-9 to TRBJ2-5; 10 bases agree with TRBD2. From germline, CDR1 is SEHNR and CDR2 FQNEAQ (reference sequence). V lost 1 base and J lost 5; bases outside the gene matches: 10. The CDR3 is made up of 17 amino acids.

This chain uses TRBV5-4 with TRBJ2-4, with D perhaps matching TRBD1 or TRBD2 (5 bases each). V shed 1 base and J shed 8 bases, with 10 bases lying between them. The V gene's germline CDR1 is SGHNT and CDR2 YYREEE (reference sequence). The CDR3 has 13 amino acids. In DNA form, the CDR3 reads TGTGCCAGCAGCTTGCTCGGGGCGTACATTCAGTACTTC. Amino acids: CASSLLGAYIQYF.

This CDR3 is CASSGLTPGALKTQYF. The CDR3 nucleotides read TGTGCCAGCAGCGGACTTACCCCCGGGGCCTTAAAGACCCAGTACTTC. J is TRBJ2-5 and V is TRBV28; D may be TRBD1 or TRBD2 (5 bases each). The CDR3 runs to 16 residues. CDR1 and CDR2 (germline): MDHEN, SYDVKM. The V and J ends lost 6 bases and 6 bases respectively, with 23 bases between them. The full variable domain, with the rest looked up from reference TRBV28 and TRBJ2-5, is DVKVTQSSRYLVKRTGEKVFLECVQDMDHENMFWYRQDPGLGLRLIYFSYDVKMKEKGDIPEGYSVSREKKERFSLILESASTNQTSMYLCASSGLTPGALKTQYFGPGTRLLVL.

The V and J genes are TRBV5-1 and TRBJ2-1, with 11 bases matching TRBD1. CDR3 length equals 15 residues. V dropped 4 bases and J dropped 8; count of bases not matched to a gene: 8. Germline CDR1 SGHRS, CDR2 YFSETQ. CDR3 coding DNA: TGCGCCAGCAGCCTGTCGGGACAGGGGGGCGATGAGCAGTTCTTC. This encodes CASSLSGQGGDEQFF.

This chain links TRBV29-1 with TRBJ1-4, with D possibly being TRBD1 (5 bases). The V gene's germline CDR1 is SQVTM and CDR2 ANQGSEA. CDR3 size: 14 residues. Trimming shortened V by 0 bases and J by 8 bases, and 13 bases separated the two germline ends. Written as DNA, the CDR3 is TGCAGCGTTGAAGATTCGGGGCGCGGCGAAAAACTGTTTTTT. It translates to CSVEDSGRGEKLFF. Filled out from reference TRBV29-1 and TRBJ1-4, the complete variable domain reads SAVISQKPSRDICQRGTSLTIQCQVDSQVTMMFWYRQQPGQSLTLIATANQGSEATYESGFVIDKFPISRPNLTFSTLTVSNMSPEDSSIYLCSVEDSGRGEKLFFGSGTQLSVL.

The V call is TRBV6-1, the J call TRBJ2-1; possibly TRBD2 for D (5 bases). The V gene lost 6 bases and the J gene lost 9 bases, with 18 bases spanning the gap. The germline gives CDR1 MNHNS, CDR2 SASEGT. This CDR3 region has 14 residues. For the CDR3, the DNA is TGTGCCAGCAGCCTGGTCGGGGTTTTTGGTGAGCAGTTCTTC. Translating gives CASSLVGVFGEQFF.

The V call is TRBV27, the J call TRBJ2-3, with TRBD1 as a possible D gene (6 bases). V was pared by 6 bases and J by 3 bases, with 19 bases between. The CDR3 is 16 amino acids. From germline, CDR1 is MNHEY and CDR2 SMNVEV (reference sequence). The CDR3 nucleotides are TGTGCCAGCAGGAGGGGGTGGGTGTCTTCTACAGATACGCAGTATTTT. Translating it yields CASRRGWVSSTDTQYF.

The rearrangement links TRBV28 to TRBJ2-5; a possible D gene is TRBD2 (6 bases). This CDR3 has 13 residues. CDR1 is MDHEN, CDR2 SYDVKM, per germline. The CDR3 DNA reads TGTGCTTCGTGGGCTAGCGAACAAGAGACCCAGTACTTC. This sequence encodes CASWASEQETQYF. The full variable domain, in which reference TRBV28 and TRBJ2-5 provide the parts outside the CDR3, is DVKVTQSSRYLVKRTGEKVFLECVQDMDHENMFWYRQDPGLGLRLIYFSYDVKMKEKGDIPEGYSVSREKKERFSLILESASTNQTSMYLCASWASEQETQYFGPGTRLLVL.

The sample holds a few counts of this clone. Other DNA sequences in this specimen translate into the identical CDR3. The rearrangement uses TRBV5-1 and TRBJ2-3, with D maybe TRBD2 (5 bases). Between the trimmed V and J ends, which lost 0 bases and 3 bases, there was a span of 5 bases. CDR1 SGHRS and CDR2 YFSETQ come from the germline V gene. This CDR3 region has 13 residues. The CDR3 region is CASSLGGTDTQYF. CDR3 DNA sequence: TGCGCCAGCAGCTTGGGAGGGACAGATACGCAGTATTTT.

On this clone: This sample includes further DNA sequences coding for the same CDR3. The chain links TRBV18 to TRBJ2-1; 7 positions agree with TRBD2. The CDR3 has 15 amino acids. V trimming: 3 bases; J trimming: 4 bases; junction bases outside the gene matches: 6. Germline V gives CDR1 KGHSH, CDR2 LQKENI. The CDR3 protein is CASSPLAGGYNEQFF. In DNA form, the CDR3 reads TGTGCCAGCTCACCCTTAGCGGGTGGTTACAATGAGCAGTTCTTC.

This rearrangement joins TRBV9 to TRBJ2-2; weak D call: TRBD1 (6 bases). Trimming took off 5 bases at V and 6 bases at J, with 8 bases between the two ends. Germline V lookup: CDR1 SGDLS, CDR2 YYNGEE. The CDR3 loop spans 12 amino acids. This CDR3 reads CASRGAAGELFF. The CDR3 nucleotides are TGTGCCAGCAGGGGGGCGGCCGGGGAGCTGTTTTTT.

The gene calls are TRBV7-6 and TRBJ1-1, with D perhaps TRBD1 (5 bases). Per germline, CDR1 SGHVS and CDR2 FNYEAQ. The CDR3 has 14 amino acids. V lost 6 bases, J lost 7 bases, and 18 bases lay in between. CDR3 nucleotides: TGTGCCAGCAGGCAAGTCCTGGGGCAGGGTGAAGCTTTCTTT. Translated: CASRQVLGQGEAFF.

This chain uses TRBV18 with TRBJ2-4; 7 nucleotides match TRBD1. The CDR3 contains 14 residues. Per the germline V gene, CDR1 is KGHSH and CDR2 is LQKENI. With 4 bases clipped from V and 8 bases from J, the junction kept 8 bases outside the gene matches. CDR3 in amino acids: CASSQGARKDIQYF. CDR3 in DNA: TGTGCCAGCTCACAGGGGGCGAGGAAAGACATTCAGTACTTC. Using reference TRBV18 and TRBJ2-4 for the parts outside the CDR3, the full variable domain is NAGVMQNPRHLVRRRGQEARLRCSPMKGHSHVYWYRQLPEEGLKFMVYLQKENIIDESGMPKERFSAEFPKEGPSILRIQQVVRGDSAAYFCASSQGARKDIQYFGAGTRLSVL.

The genes are TRBV18 and TRBJ2-2, with 9 bases aligning to TRBD2. The CDR3 runs 15 residues. Per germline, CDR1 KGHSH and CDR2 LQKENI. The ends lost 4 bases at V and 6 bases at J; junction bases unmatched: 6. CDR3 residues: CASSQFSGSAGELFF. DNA of the CDR3: TGTGCCAGCTCACAATTTAGCGGGAGTGCCGGGGAGCTGTTTTTT.

This sequence joins TRBV10-2 and TRBJ1-2; possibly TRBD1 for D (5 bases). The CDR3 is made up of 11 amino acids. Germline assignment: CDR1 WSHSY and CDR2 SAAADI. The V end was cut by 8 bases, the J end by 13 bases, with 17 bases between. The chain's CDR3 is CASGRERIRTF. The CDR3 nucleotides are TGCGCCAGCGGCAGGGAGAGGATTCGCACCTTC.

This rearrangement joins TRBV4-1 to TRBJ2-3, with a tentative D call TRBD2 (5 bases). There are 15 residues in the CDR3. V lost 1 base, J lost 3 bases, and 11 bases lay in between. CDR1 is MGHRA, CDR2 YSYEKL, per germline. The CDR3 spells CASSQVSGATDTQYF. CDR3 bases: TGCGCCAGCAGCCAAGTGAGCGGAGCTACAGATACGCAGTATTTT.

The V gene is TRBV5-1, the J gene TRBJ1-3, with D uncertain. Trimming shortened V by 1 base and J by 6 bases, and 11 bases separated the two germline ends. Germline V gives CDR1 SGHRS, CDR2 YFSETQ. This CDR3 has 14 residues. The CDR3 DNA reads as TGCGCCAGCAGCTTGACGAAGGGTTTAAACACCATATATTTT. Protein product: CASSLTKGLNTIYF.

V usage is TRBV12-5 and J usage is TRBJ1-2, with TRBD1 matching over 8 bases. With 6 bases clipped from V and 8 bases from J, the junction kept 14 bases outside the gene matches. The germline CDR1 and CDR2 sequences are LGHNT and FRNRAP. The CDR3 totals 15 residues. In DNA form, the CDR3 reads TGTGCTAGTGGGATACATCGGACAGGGATAGAAGGCTACACCTTC. It yields the protein CASGIHRTGIEGYTF.

This chain connects TRBV28 to TRBJ1-1; D perhaps matches TRBD1 (5 bases). From germline, CDR1 is MDHEN and CDR2 SYDVKM. This CDR3 has 16 amino acids. Between the trimmed V and J ends, which lost 5 bases and 0 bases, there was a span of 16 bases. CDR3: CASSPGDVPMNTEAFF. In DNA, the CDR3 is TGTGCCAGCAGTCCCGGGGACGTTCCTATGAACACTGAAGCTTTCTTT.

The chain recombines TRBV6-1 with TRBJ1-4; TRBD1 might be the D (5 bases). With 3 bases removed from V and 3 bases from J, the gap between germline ends came to 11 bases. The CDR3 extends over 15 amino acids. CDR1 is MNHNS, CDR2 SASEGT, per germline. The CDR3 here is CASSERGGANEKLFF. Written as DNA, the CDR3 is TGTGCCAGCAGTGAGCGGGGGGGGGCTAATGAAAAACTGTTTTTT.

The chain recombines TRBV6-6 with TRBJ2-5; TRBD2 might be the D (6 bases). The CDR3 consists of 12 residues. V was shortened by 4 bases and J by 3 bases, with 6 bases between the two germline ends. Germline V CDR1 and CDR2: MNHNY, SVGAGI (reference sequence). The chain's CDR3 is CASSWGEETQYF. The CDR3 DNA reads as TGTGCCAGCAGTTGGGGGGAAGAGACCCAGTACTTC.

This sequence joins TRBV5-1 and TRBJ2-4, with 9 positions matching TRBD1. CDR1 and CDR2 (germline): SGHRS, YFSETQ. The V segment lost 4 bases and the J segment 0 bases; nucleotides outside the gene matches: 14. The CDR3 has 19 residues. CDR3 region: CASSPSPGTGNVAKNIQYF. The CDR3 coding sequence is TGCGCCAGCAGCCCTAGTCCCGGGACAGGGAATGTAGCCAAAAACATTCAGTACTTC. The whole variable domain, filled in from reference TRBV5-1 and TRBJ2-4, reads KAGVTQTPRYLIKTRGQQVTLSCSPISGHRSVSWYQQTPGQGLQFLFEYFSETQRNKGNFPGRFSGRQFSNSRSEMNVSTLELGDSALYLCASSPSPGTGNVAKNIQYFGAGTRLSVL.

The V call is TRBV2, the J call TRBJ2-7; 7 positions match TRBD2. Trimming took 6 bases from V and 2 from J; bases not matched to a gene: 13. CDR1 and CDR2 from the germline V gene are SNHLY and FYNNEI. The length of the CDR3 is 16 residues. The CDR3 DNA reads TGTGCCAGCAGACGGAGCGCGGGAGCAGTTCCCTACGAGCAGTACTTC. It codes for CASRRSAGAVPYEQYF.

This chain uses TRBV5-4 with TRBJ2-2; D is unresolved. This CDR3 has 15 amino acids. Deletions cut 0 bases from V and 3 bases from J, with 9 bases between. Germline V gives CDR1 SGHNT, CDR2 YYREEE (reference sequence). The CDR3 sequence is CASSLGSFDTGELFF. CDR3 in DNA: TGTGCCAGCAGCTTGGGCAGTTTTGACACCGGGGAGCTGTTTTTT.

V usage is TRBV18 and J usage is TRBJ2-6; TRBD1 aligns across 7 bases. Germline V gene sequence: CDR1 KGHSH, CDR2 LQKENI. The CDR3 extends over 18 amino acids. Trimming took 4 bases from V and 1 from J; bases not matched to a gene: 10. CDR3 in amino acids: CASSRFDRAGSGANVLTF. As DNA, the CDR3 is TGTGCCAGCTCACGTTTCGACAGGGCTGGATCTGGGGCCAACGTCCTGACTTTC. Full variable domain (remainder filled in from reference TRBV18 and TRBJ2-6): NAGVMQNPRHLVRRRGQEARLRCSPMKGHSHVYWYRQLPEEGLKFMVYLQKENIIDESGMPKERFSAEFPKEGPSILRIQQVVRGDSAAYFCASSRFDRAGSGANVLTFGAGSRLTVL.

This clone was detected only once. The genes are TRBV4-1 and TRBJ1-2; D is uncertain. Trimming shortened V by 1 base and J by 4 bases, and 10 bases separated the two germline ends. CDR3 size: 14 residues. CDR1 and CDR2 (germline): MGHRA, YSYEKL. CDR3 residues: CASSQVVGSYGYTF. The CDR3 DNA reads as TGCGCCAGCAGCCAAGTCGTGGGGAGCTATGGCTACACCTTC.